A selection of T cell receptor beta chains follows, all from one sample in a study of T cells after yellow fever vaccination. Using its own MiXCR run on the 5' RACE reads, TCRdb lists one record per CDR3 protein. Of 300,000 to 450,000 distinct CDR3 sequences listed, approximately 5.7% were seen once; the top ten hold approximately 15%. Sequencing was performed on PBMCs, taken 5 days after the yellow fever booster vaccination. Receptor source: a man under 40 who received the YFV17D yellow fever vaccine. The CDR3 runs from the conserved cysteine through the conserved F or W. Fields, in order: D gene, V gene, CDR3 length, J gene, clone size, CDR3 DNA, CDR3 protein. A D gene is named only where the DNA matches it firmly. Rows give clone size only sometimes, using once, few, many, or a class for an expanded clone.

D gene: NA; V gene: TRBV7-9; CDR3 length: 13; J gene: TRBJ2-5; clone size: few; CDR3 DNA: TGTGCCAGCAGCTTAGCTGTTGTTATGACCCAGTACTTC; CDR3 protein: CASSLAVVMTQYF
D gene: NA; V gene: TRBV7-9; CDR3 length: 15; J gene: TRBJ1-3; clone size: few; CDR3 DNA: TGTGCCAGCAGCTTAACGCACACAGAGGGAAACACCATATATTTT; CDR3 protein: CASSLTHTEGNTIYF
D gene: NA; V gene: TRBV18; CDR3 length: 14; J gene: TRBJ2-3; clone size: few; CDR3 DNA: TGTGCCAGCTCACCATTGGAGGTGGCAGATACGCAGTATTTT; CDR3 protein: CASSPLEVADTQYF
D gene: NA; V gene: TRBV20-1; CDR3 length: 15; J gene: TRBJ1-1; clone size: NA; CDR3 DNA: TGCAGTGCTAAAAGGGGACTCCGGGGAAACACTGAAGCTTTCTTT; CDR3 protein: CSAKRGLRGNTEAFF
D gene: TRBD2; V gene: TRBV19; CDR3 length: 17; J gene: TRBJ2-1; clone size: NA; CDR3 DNA: TGTGCCAGTAGTGGCCCCCTGGCTAGCGGGACCTACAATGAGCAGTTCTTC; CDR3 protein: CASSGPLASGTYNEQFF
D gene: NA; V gene: TRBV10-3; CDR3 length: 15; J gene: TRBJ2-3; clone size: many; CDR3 DNA: TGTGCCATCAGTGAAACGGGGGCCCGCACAGATACGCAGTATTTT; CDR3 protein: CAISETGARTDTQYF
D gene: NA; V gene: TRBV18; CDR3 length: 18; J gene: TRBJ2-7; clone size: NA; CDR3 DNA: TGTGCCAGCTCACCACCATCTATTGGGAGGCAGACCGGTCGGGAGCAGTACTTC; CDR3 protein: CASSPPSIGRQTGREQYF
D gene: NA; V gene: TRBV9; CDR3 length: 12; J gene: TRBJ1-4; clone size: few; CDR3 DNA: TGTGCCAGCAGCCCCCACCCGGCTAAACTGTTTTTT; CDR3 protein: CASSPHPAKLFF
D gene: NA; V gene: TRBV6-2/TRBV6-3; CDR3 length: 15; J gene: TRBJ2-6; clone size: NA; CDR3 DNA: TGTGCCAGCAGTTACGGACAGTCTGGGGCCAACGTCCTGACTTTC; CDR3 protein: CASSYGQSGANVLTF
D gene: NA; V gene: TRBV29-1; CDR3 length: 16; J gene: TRBJ2-1; clone size: many; CDR3 DNA: TGCAGCGTTGGTATGGCGGACCTAAGCTCCTACAATGAGCAGTTCTTC; CDR3 protein: CSVGMADLSSYNEQFF
D gene: TRBD2; V gene: TRBV5-1; CDR3 length: 16; J gene: TRBJ2-7; clone size: many; CDR3 DNA: TGCGCCAGCAGCTCGACCGGGACTAGCGGCATCTACGAGCAGTATTTC; CDR3 protein: CASSSTGTSGIYEQYF
D gene: TRBD2; V gene: TRBV7-6; CDR3 length: 14; J gene: TRBJ2-4; clone size: many; CDR3 DNA: TGTGCCAGCAGCCCCGTTGCGGGAGGGAACATTCAGTACTTC; CDR3 protein: CASSPVAGGNIQYF
D gene: TRBD1; V gene: TRBV29-1; CDR3 length: 15; J gene: TRBJ2-7; clone size: many; CDR3 DNA: TGCAGCGTTGCTCCTTCCGGGACAGTATTTTACGAGCAGTACTTC; CDR3 protein: CSVAPSGTVFYEQYF
D gene: TRBD2; V gene: TRBV15; CDR3 length: 15; J gene: TRBJ2-7; clone size: NA; CDR3 DNA: TGTGCCACCAGCACCTGGACTAGCGGGGAACGGGGGCAGTACTTC; CDR3 protein: CATSTWTSGERGQYF
D gene: NA; V gene: TRBV5-1; CDR3 length: 13; J gene: TRBJ1-1; clone size: few; CDR3 DNA: TGCGCCAGCAGCTTGGATGTGGGAACTGAAGCTTTCTTT; CDR3 protein: CASSLDVGTEAFF
D gene: NA; V gene: TRBV6-5; CDR3 length: 17; J gene: TRBJ2-6; clone size: many; CDR3 DNA: TGTGCCAGCAGTTACTCGAAACCGGGACCTGGGGCCAACGTCCTGACTTTC; CDR3 protein: CASSYSKPGPGANVLTF
D gene: NA; V gene: TRBV10-3; CDR3 length: 18; J gene: TRBJ2-7; clone size: NA; CDR3 DNA: TGTGCCATCAGTAAAGGACAGGACGCGGGGACTAGGGCGGGCGAGCAGTACTTC; CDR3 protein: CAISKGQDAGTRAGEQYF
D gene: NA; V gene: TRBV20-1; CDR3 length: 10; J gene: TRBJ2-1; clone size: few; CDR3 DNA: TGCAGTGCTCTTCGAAATGAGCAGTTCTTC; CDR3 protein: CSALRNEQFF
D gene: NA; V gene: TRBV7-2; CDR3 length: 17; J gene: TRBJ2-1; clone size: many; CDR3 DNA: TGTGCCAGCAGCCCTGGTGGCTTTGAGGTTACCAAGTATGAGCAGTTCTTC; CDR3 protein: CASSPGGFEVTKYEQFF
D gene: TRBD2; V gene: TRBV28; CDR3 length: 14; J gene: TRBJ2-1; clone size: many; CDR3 DNA: TGTGCCATTCAGCACAGAGGGAGGGCCAATGAGCAGTTCTTC; CDR3 protein: CAIQHRGRANEQFF
D gene: NA; V gene: TRBV9; CDR3 length: 14; J gene: TRBJ2-2; clone size: many; CDR3 DNA: TGTGCCAGCAGCCCAGGGACGGCCACCGGGGAGCTGTTTTTT; CDR3 protein: CASSPGTATGELFF
D gene: NA; V gene: TRBV6-4; CDR3 length: 15; J gene: TRBJ2-2; clone size: few; CDR3 DNA: TGTGCCAGCAGTGTGGAAGGGTCAACATCCGGGGAGCTGTTTTTT; CDR3 protein: CASSVEGSTSGELFF
D gene: TRBD1; V gene: TRBV5-1; CDR3 length: 14; J gene: TRBJ2-4; clone size: many; CDR3 DNA: TGCGCCAGCAGCTCAGGGACAGGGGGTGTAACTCAGTACTTC; CDR3 protein: CASSSGTGGVTQYF
D gene: NA; V gene: TRBV20-1; CDR3 length: 13; J gene: TRBJ2-3; clone size: few; CDR3 DNA: TGCAGTGCGGTAGCGGCTCACACAGATACGCAGTATTTT; CDR3 protein: CSAVAAHTDTQYF
D gene: TRBD2; V gene: TRBV20-1; CDR3 length: 13; J gene: TRBJ2-7; clone size: NA; CDR3 DNA: TGCAGTGCTAGAGGCGGGAGGAACTACGAGCAGTACTTC; CDR3 protein: CSARGGRNYEQYF
D gene: NA; V gene: TRBV12-3/TRBV12-4; CDR3 length: 13; J gene: TRBJ1-4; clone size: few; CDR3 DNA: TGTGCCAGCAGAGCCCGGACCGGAGAAAAACTGTTTTTT; CDR3 protein: CASRARTGEKLFF
D gene: TRBD2; V gene: TRBV13; CDR3 length: 19; J gene: TRBJ2-1; clone size: NA; CDR3 DNA: TGTGCCAGCAGCTCCGCCGGGACTAGCGGGACGCGCTCCTACAATGAGCAGTTCTTC; CDR3 protein: CASSSAGTSGTRSYNEQFF
D gene: TRBD2; V gene: TRBV7-9; CDR3 length: 16; J gene: TRBJ2-1; clone size: many; CDR3 DNA: TGTGCCAGCAGCTTCGACGGGGCTAGCGGTTACAATGAGCAGTTCTTC; CDR3 protein: CASSFDGASGYNEQFF
D gene: NA; V gene: TRBV20-1; CDR3 length: 12; J gene: TRBJ2-5; clone size: few; CDR3 DNA: TGCAGTGCTATAGCGCCCCGGGGGACCCAGTACTTC; CDR3 protein: CSAIAPRGTQYF
D gene: TRBD2; V gene: TRBV24-1; CDR3 length: 15; J gene: TRBJ2-1; clone size: few; CDR3 DNA: TGTGCCACCAGTGGGGGCGGGACTAAAAGGAGTGAGCAGTTCTTC; CDR3 protein: CATSGGGTKRSEQFF
D gene: TRBD2; V gene: TRBV20-1; CDR3 length: 15; J gene: TRBJ2-3; clone size: NA; CDR3 DNA: TGCAGTGCTAGTGCTACTAGCGGGGGTTCAGATACGTACTATTTT; CDR3 protein: CSASATSGGSDTYYF
D gene: NA; V gene: TRBV30; CDR3 length: 14; J gene: TRBJ2-5; clone size: NA; CDR3 DNA: TGTGCCTGGAGTAGTTCGCCGGGCCAAGAGACCCAGTACTTC; CDR3 protein: CAWSSSPGQETQYF
D gene: NA; V gene: TRBV7-9; CDR3 length: 14; J gene: TRBJ1-5; clone size: few; CDR3 DNA: TGTGCCAGCAGCTTAGCGACCACGGGTCAGCCCCAGCATTTT; CDR3 protein: CASSLATTGQPQHF
D gene: NA; V gene: TRBV7-2; CDR3 length: 15; J gene: TRBJ2-7; clone size: many; CDR3 DNA: TGTGCCAGCAGCTTAGCCGGGACATCCTCCTACGAGCAGTACTTC; CDR3 protein: CASSLAGTSSYEQYF
D gene: NA; V gene: TRBV13; CDR3 length: 17; J gene: TRBJ2-2; clone size: few; CDR3 DNA: TGTGCCAGCAGCCGACCTTTGGGGGAGCGATTTTCCGGGGAGCTGTTTTTT; CDR3 protein: CASSRPLGERFSGELFF
D gene: NA; V gene: TRBV9; CDR3 length: 14; J gene: TRBJ2-6; clone size: many; CDR3 DNA: TGTGCCAGCAGCTTTATACCTGGGGCCAACGTCCTGACTTTC; CDR3 protein: CASSFIPGANVLTF
D gene: NA; V gene: TRBV20-1; CDR3 length: 14; J gene: TRBJ2-1; clone size: few; CDR3 DNA: TGCAGTGCTAGTAGCCACAGCTCCTACAATGAGCAGTTCTTC; CDR3 protein: CSASSHSSYNEQFF
D gene: NA; V gene: TRBV29-1; CDR3 length: 13; J gene: TRBJ2-7; clone size: few; CDR3 DNA: TGCAGCGTTGAAGTGGACGCTACCTACGAGCAGTACTTC; CDR3 protein: CSVEVDATYEQYF